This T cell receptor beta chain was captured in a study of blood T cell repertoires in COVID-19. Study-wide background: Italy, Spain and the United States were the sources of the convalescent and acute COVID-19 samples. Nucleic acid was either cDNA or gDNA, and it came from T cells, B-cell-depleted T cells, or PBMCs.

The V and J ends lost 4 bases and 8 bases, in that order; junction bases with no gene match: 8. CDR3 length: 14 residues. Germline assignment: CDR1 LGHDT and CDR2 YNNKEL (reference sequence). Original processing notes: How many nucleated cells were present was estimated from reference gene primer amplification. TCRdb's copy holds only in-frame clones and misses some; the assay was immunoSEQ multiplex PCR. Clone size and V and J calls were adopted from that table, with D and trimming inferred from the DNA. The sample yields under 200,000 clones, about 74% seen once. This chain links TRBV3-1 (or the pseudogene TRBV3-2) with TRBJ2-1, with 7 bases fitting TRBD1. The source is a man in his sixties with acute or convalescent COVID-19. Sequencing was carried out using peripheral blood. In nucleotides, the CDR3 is TGTGCCAGCAGCCCCTCGACAGGGAGCTATGAGCAGTTCTTC. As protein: CASSPSTGSYEQFF.